This TCR beta chain was retrieved from a study of a mutant IDH1 vaccine in newly diagnosed glioma. On the study more broadly: Vaccinations, eight in total, occurred in weeks 1, 3, 5, 7, 11, 15, 19, 23. Most patients had received both radiotherapy and temozolomide, the prior options being radiotherapy, temozolomide, or both. Vaccination began 4-6 weeks post radiotherapy alone, or with temozolomide cycles.

Time point given: week 11, during vaccination. Vaccinated patients received 300 ug of mutant IDH1 20-mer peptide per dose, with topical imiquimod. In every donor, the tumor was a new WHO grade 3 or 4 IDH1-mutant, ATRX-lost astrocytoma. CDR1 GTSNPN and CDR2 SVGIG come from the germline V gene (reference sequence). CDR3 size: 10 residues. V lost 2 bases and J 6 bases, leaving 4 bases between the germline ends. TCRdb keeps only in-frame clones here, not all; method: immunoSEQ multiplex PCR. Of about 120,000 clones listed, about four fifths are singletons. As regards this clone: Antigen: not known.

Here the sequenced sample was PBMCs, taken from a glioma patient whose treatment included an IDH1 peptide vaccine. The V and J genes are TRBV30 and TRBJ1-2; unclear D gene. This receptor was obtained from a man aged 40-49 years with glioma. In DNA, the CDR3 is TGTGCCTGGAGTTACAATGGCTACACCTTC. Protein: CAWSYNGYTF.